The clone carrying this T cell receptor (beta chain) is labeled medium-sized (0.01 to 0.1%). Its antigen is unidentified. The record originates from a study of T cell repertoires in aging, cancer and after chemotherapy. Points from the study as a whole: Across the chemotherapy interval, each cancer cohort showed higher median generation probability, suggesting thymic rebound.

CDR1 is LNHDA, CDR2 SQIVND, per germline (reference sequence). V shed 3 bases and J shed 5 bases, with 10 bases lying between them. This CDR3 has 13 residues. Amplification of TCR beta used genomic DNA extracted from peripheral blood. TRB rearrangements spanning V, D and J were amplified using mixed TRB-A/B primers. Via MiXCR, TCRdb re-called the multiplex PCR reads, giving one row per CDR3 protein. Among 2,500 to 3,500 distinct CDR3 sequences listed, about 20% were seen once. Input material: blood. This sequence originates from a human donor with a solid tumor. The V and J genes are TRBV19 and TRBJ1-2; D unclear. The CDR3: CASSMGFSYGYTF. The CDR3, as DNA: TGTGCCAGTAGTATGGGGTTCTCTTATGGCTACACCTTC.